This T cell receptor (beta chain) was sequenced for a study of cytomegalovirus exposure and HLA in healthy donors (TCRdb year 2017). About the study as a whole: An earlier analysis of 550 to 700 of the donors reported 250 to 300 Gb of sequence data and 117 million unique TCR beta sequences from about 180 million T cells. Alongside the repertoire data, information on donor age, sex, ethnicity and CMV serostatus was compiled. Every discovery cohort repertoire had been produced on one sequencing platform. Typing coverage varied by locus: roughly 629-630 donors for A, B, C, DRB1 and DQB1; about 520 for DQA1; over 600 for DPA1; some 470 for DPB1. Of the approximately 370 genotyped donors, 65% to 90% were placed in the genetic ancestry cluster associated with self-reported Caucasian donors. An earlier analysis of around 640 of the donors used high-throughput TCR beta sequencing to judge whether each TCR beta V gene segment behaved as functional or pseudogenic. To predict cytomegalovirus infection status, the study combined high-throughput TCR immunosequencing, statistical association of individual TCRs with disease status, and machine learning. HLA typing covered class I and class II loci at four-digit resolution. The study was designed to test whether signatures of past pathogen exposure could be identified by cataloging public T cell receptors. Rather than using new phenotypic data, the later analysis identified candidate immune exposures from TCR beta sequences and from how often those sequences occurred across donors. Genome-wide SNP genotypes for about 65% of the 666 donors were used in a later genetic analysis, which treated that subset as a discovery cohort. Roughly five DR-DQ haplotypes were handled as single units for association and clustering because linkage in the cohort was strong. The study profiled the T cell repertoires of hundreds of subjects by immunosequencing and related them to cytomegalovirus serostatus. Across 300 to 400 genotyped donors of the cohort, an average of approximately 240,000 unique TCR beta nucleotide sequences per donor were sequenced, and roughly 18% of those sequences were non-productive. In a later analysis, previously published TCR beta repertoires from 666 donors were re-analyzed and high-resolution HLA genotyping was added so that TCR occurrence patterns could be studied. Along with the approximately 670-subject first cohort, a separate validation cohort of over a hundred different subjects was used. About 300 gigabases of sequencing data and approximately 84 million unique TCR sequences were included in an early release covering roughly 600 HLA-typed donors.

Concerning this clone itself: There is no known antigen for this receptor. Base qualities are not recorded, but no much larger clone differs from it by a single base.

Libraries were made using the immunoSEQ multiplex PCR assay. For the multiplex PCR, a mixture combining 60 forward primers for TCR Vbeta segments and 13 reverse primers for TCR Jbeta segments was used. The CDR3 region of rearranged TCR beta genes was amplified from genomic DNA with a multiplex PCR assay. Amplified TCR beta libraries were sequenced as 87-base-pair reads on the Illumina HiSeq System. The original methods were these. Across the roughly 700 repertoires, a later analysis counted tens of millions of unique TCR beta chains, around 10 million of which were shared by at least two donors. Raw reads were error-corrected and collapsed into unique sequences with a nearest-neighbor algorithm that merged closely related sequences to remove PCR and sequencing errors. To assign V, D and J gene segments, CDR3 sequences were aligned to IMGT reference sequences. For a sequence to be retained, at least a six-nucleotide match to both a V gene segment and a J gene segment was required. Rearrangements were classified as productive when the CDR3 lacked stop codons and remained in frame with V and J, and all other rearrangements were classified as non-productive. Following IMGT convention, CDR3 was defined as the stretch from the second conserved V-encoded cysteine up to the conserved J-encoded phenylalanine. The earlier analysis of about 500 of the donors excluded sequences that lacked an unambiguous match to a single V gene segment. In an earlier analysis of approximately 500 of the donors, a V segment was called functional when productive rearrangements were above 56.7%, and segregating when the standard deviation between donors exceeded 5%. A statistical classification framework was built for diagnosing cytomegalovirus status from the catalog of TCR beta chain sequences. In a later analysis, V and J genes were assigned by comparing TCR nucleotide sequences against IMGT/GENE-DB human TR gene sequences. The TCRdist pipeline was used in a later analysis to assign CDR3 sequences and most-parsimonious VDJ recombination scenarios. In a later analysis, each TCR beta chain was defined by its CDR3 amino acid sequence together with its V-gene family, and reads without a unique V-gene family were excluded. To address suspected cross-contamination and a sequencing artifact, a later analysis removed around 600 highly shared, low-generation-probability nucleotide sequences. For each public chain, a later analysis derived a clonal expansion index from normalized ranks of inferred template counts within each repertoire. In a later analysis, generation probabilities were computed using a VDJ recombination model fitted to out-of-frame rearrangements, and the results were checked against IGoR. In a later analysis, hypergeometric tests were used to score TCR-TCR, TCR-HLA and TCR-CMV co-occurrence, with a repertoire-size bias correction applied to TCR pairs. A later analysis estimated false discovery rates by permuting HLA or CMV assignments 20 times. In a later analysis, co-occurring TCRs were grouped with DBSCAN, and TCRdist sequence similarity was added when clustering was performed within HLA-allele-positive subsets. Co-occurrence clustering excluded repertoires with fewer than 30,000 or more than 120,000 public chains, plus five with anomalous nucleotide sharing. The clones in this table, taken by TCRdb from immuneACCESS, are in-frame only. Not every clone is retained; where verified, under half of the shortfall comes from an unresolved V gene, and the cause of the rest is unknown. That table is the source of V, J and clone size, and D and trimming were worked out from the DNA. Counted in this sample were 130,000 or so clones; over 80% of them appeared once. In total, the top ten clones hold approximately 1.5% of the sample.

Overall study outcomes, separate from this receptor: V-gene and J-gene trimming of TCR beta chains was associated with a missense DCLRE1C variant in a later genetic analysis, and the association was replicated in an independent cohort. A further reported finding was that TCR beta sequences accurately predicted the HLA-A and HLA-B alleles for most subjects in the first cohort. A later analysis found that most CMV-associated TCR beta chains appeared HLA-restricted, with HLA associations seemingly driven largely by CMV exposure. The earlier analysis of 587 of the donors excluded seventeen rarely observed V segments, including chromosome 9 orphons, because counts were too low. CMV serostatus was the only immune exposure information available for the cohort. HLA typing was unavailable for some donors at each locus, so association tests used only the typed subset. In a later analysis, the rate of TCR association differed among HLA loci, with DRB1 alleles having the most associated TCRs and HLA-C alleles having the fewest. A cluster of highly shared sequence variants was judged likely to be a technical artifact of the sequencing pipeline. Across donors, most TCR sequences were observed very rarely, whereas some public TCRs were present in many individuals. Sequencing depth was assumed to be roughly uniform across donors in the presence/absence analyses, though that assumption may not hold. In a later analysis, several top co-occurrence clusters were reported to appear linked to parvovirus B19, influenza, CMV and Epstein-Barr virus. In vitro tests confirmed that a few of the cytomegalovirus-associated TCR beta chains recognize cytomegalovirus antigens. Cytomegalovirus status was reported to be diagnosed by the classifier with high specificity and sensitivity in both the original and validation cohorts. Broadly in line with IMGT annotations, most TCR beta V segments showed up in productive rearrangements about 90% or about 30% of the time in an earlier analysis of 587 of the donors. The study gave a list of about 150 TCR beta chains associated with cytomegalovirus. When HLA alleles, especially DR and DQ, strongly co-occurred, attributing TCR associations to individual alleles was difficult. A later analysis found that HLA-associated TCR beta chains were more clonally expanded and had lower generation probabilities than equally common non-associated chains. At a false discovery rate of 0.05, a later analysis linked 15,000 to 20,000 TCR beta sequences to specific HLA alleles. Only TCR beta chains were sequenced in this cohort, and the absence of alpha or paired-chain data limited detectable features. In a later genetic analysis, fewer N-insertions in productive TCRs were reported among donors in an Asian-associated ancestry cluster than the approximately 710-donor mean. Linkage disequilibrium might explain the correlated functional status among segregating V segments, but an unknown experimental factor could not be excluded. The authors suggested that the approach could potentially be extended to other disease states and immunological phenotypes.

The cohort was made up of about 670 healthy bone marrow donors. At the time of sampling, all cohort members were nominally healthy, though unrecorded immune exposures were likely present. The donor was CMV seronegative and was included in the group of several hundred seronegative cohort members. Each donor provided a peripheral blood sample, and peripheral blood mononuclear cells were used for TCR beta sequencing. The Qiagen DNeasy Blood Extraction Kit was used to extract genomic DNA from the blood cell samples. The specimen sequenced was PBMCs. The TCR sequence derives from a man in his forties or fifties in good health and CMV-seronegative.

CDR3 protein: CASSPSTGSYGYTF. The nucleotide sequence is TGTGCCAGTAGTCCCTCCACAGGGAGCTATGGCTACACCTTC. The rearrangement joined TRBV19 to TRBJ1-2; tentative D gene TRBD1, with 6 bases matching. V is cut by 5 bases and J by 4 bases, and the space between the germline ends is 14 bases. Including cysteine and phenylalanine, the CDR3 has 14 amino acids. Only the CDR3 DNA stays, 42 bases, in frame from base 1. The germline V gene (reference sequence) gives CDR1 as LNHDA and CDR2 as SQIVND.